What follows describes a single TCR beta chain. Profiling relied on immunoSEQ multiplex PCR, and the TCRdb table lists in-frame clones only, not all of them. The sample yields some 420,000 clones, around 87% seen once. The sample comes from a study of blood T cell repertoires in COVID-19. Overall study: The analysed material was cDNA or gDNA that came from T cells, B-cell-depleted T cells, or PBMCs.

This CDR3 is built from 15 residues. Germline V gene data show CDR1 as SGHTA and CDR2 as FQGNSA. V gave up 3 bases and J gave up 3 bases, with 12 bases separating them. Donors were grouped by their self-reported clinical history. Before being deemed recovered, Cohort 3 donors had two negative PCRs, clearance, or symptom resolution. This sequence was found in a man aged 25 to 40 who had recovered from COVID-19. Sequenced input: PBMCs or T cells enriched from blood (not recorded which). V gene TRBV7-2 combines with J gene TRBJ1-3; no clear D. The CDR3 loop is CASSFLQVGGNTIYF. Written as DNA, the CDR3 is TGTGCCAGCAGCTTTCTTCAGGTCGGTGGAAACACCATATATTTT.